Shown below are 4 T cell receptor beta chains from a single sample sequenced in a study of human T cells and chemical hapten exposure. Stated time point: patch test 1, 2 weeks after DPC sensitization. The sample's treatment: therapeutic diphenylcyclopropenone sensitization with weekly scalp DPC. Each CDR3 protein gets one entry after TCRdb re-called the RACE reads with MiXCR. The table lists some 81,000 distinct CDR3 sequences, 6% to 9% of them singletons. This specimen was whole blood, taken in connection with sensitization to the hapten diphenylcyclopropenone (DPC). These receptors came from a woman aged 25 to 45 with alopecia areata. Some clones in this sample may be carry-over from other donors' samples.

This clonotype was observed a handful of times. Written as DNA, the CDR3 is TGTGCCAGCAGCTTTACAGGGGACACTGAAGCTTTCTTT. It specifies CASSFTGDTEAFF. The V gene is TRBV11-2, the J gene TRBJ1-1, with TRBD1 matching 7 bases. After removal of 3 bases from V and 3 bases from J, the junction contained 1 base not matched to a gene. The CDR3 is 13 residues long. CDR1 SGHAT and CDR2 FQNNGV come from the germline V gene.

The sample holds a few counts of this clonotype. This chain joins TRBV5-1 and TRBJ1-4; D gene unclear. Germline V gene data show CDR1 as SGHRS and CDR2 as YFSETQ. Trimming removed 0 bases from V and 0 bases from J, with 9 bases in between. The length of the CDR3 is 16 residues. The CDR3: CASSLEGRTTNEKLFF. The CDR3 DNA follows: TGCGCCAGCAGCTTGGAAGGACGAACAACTAATGAAAAACTGTTTTTT.

The chain uses TRBV20-1 and TRBJ1-2; 8 nucleotides match TRBD1. V dropped 3 bases and J dropped 1; count of bases not matched to a gene: 4. The CDR3 totals 14 residues. Germline V lookup: CDR1 DFQATT, CDR2 SNEGSKA (reference sequence). Here the CDR3 reads CSASGTGDNYGYTF. CDR3 DNA sequence: TGCAGTGCTAGTGGGACAGGAGATAACTATGGCTACACCTTC.

This clonotype was recorded at least ten times. The V call is TRBV2, the J call TRBJ2-7; TRBD2 might be the D (5 bases). V gave up 2 bases and J gave up 6 bases, with 14 bases separating them. The V gene's germline CDR1 is SNHLY and CDR2 FYNNEI. This CDR3 comprises 14 residues. This CDR3 is CASSERRTFGEQYF. As DNA, the CDR3 is TGTGCCAGCAGTGAACGGCGGACTTTCGGCGAGCAGTACTTC. Drawing the rest from reference TRBV2 and TRBJ2-7, the complete variable domain is EPEVTQTPSHQVTQMGQEVILRCVPISNHLYFYWYRQILGQKVEFLVSFYNNEISEKSEIFDDQFSVERPDGSNFTLKIRSTKLEDSAMYFCASSERRTFGEQYFGPGTRLTVT.